Presented here are 5 T cell receptor beta chains from one specimen sequenced in a study of T cells after yellow fever vaccination. A single record per CDR3 protein comes from TCRdb applying MiXCR to the 5' RACE reads. Among around 500,000 distinct CDR3 sequences listed, 21% were seen once. The specimen comprised PBMCs, sampled 21 days after the first yellow fever vaccination. The receptors come from a man younger than 30 who received the YFV17D yellow fever vaccine.

Only a few counts were recorded for this clonotype. The rearrangement joins TRBV11-2 to TRBJ2-5, with D maybe TRBD2 (6 bases). Germline lookup yields CDR1 SGHAT and CDR2 FQNNGV. Trimming removed 1 base at V and 3 bases at J, with 12 bases between. CDR3 length: 15 residues. The CDR3 loop is CASSLARVAEETQYF. CDR3 bases: TGTGCCAGCAGCTTAGCCAGGGTAGCGGAAGAGACCCAGTACTTC.

In this sample, this clonotype turned up a few times. The chain is built from TRBV12-3 or TRBV12-4 and TRBJ1-1; unclear D gene. This CDR3 contains 14 residues. V lost 3 bases to trimming and J lost 6 bases, with 14 bases between them. CDR3 protein: CASSFSGGRPEAFF. DNA for the CDR3: TGTGCCAGCAGTTTCTCCGGCGGGAGGCCTGAAGCTTTCTTT.

The gene calls are TRBV7-8 and TRBJ2-7; either TRBD1 or TRBD2 may supply D (5 bases each). There are 16 residues in the CDR3. From germline, CDR1 is SGHVS and CDR2 FQNEAQ. V lost 2 bases, J lost 6 bases, and 20 bases lay in between. CDR3 coding DNA: TGTGCCAGCAGCTTACTCGCACTGGGGACCCGGTTCGAGCAGTACTTC. It is translated as CASSLLALGTRFEQYF.

The chain links TRBV2 to TRBJ2-5; D perhaps matches TRBD2 (5 bases). Germline CDR1 and CDR2: SNHLY and FYNNEI. The CDR3 length is 12 residues. V was trimmed by 5 bases and J by 8 bases, leaving 12 bases between them. CDR3 nucleotide sequence: TGTGCCAGCAGTAGCAGCCCGGGAACCCAGTACTTC. Translation: CASSSSPGTQYF.

The chain employs TRBV28 and TRBJ2-1; 10 nucleotides agree with TRBD2. The trim removed 4 bases at V and 4 bases at J, leaving 7 bases unmatched. The CDR3 is made up of 16 amino acids. Germline CDR1 is MDHEN and CDR2 is SYDVKM. CDR3 loop: CASSSRVAGGYNEQFF. The DNA of the CDR3 is TGTGCCAGCAGTTCCCGTGTAGCGGGGGGTTACAATGAGCAGTTCTTC.